Reported below is one T cell receptor (beta chain). Germline V CDR1 and CDR2: MNHEY, SVGAGI. This CDR3 is 14 amino acids long. Trimming shortened V by 0 bases and J by 2 bases, and 7 bases separated the two germline ends. The assay was immunoSEQ multiplex PCR, and TCRdb's table has in-frame clones only and misses some. Among approximately 1.1 million clones listed, 78% were seen once. These data originate in a study of shared clonotypes between healthy human individuals. The origin of this receptor is a man between 18 and 35 years old in good health. Some clones in this sample may be carry-over from other donors' samples. Source material: memory CD4+ T cells from PBMCs. Subset: CD45RA-negative fraction. This chain connects TRBV6-5 to TRBJ1-1; D uncertain. The CDR3 here is CASSYSGINTEAFF. CDR3 in DNA: TGTGCCAGCAGTTACTCGGGTATTAACACTGAAGCTTTCTTT.